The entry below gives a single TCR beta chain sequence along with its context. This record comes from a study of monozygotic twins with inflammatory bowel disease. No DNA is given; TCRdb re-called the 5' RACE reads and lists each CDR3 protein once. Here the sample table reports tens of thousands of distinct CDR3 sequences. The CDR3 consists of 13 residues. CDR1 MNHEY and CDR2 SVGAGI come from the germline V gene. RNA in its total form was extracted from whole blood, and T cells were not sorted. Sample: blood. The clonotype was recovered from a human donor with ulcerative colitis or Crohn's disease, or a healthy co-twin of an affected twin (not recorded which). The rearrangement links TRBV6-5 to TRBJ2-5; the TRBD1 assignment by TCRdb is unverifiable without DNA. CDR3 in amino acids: CASSYRRGETQYF.